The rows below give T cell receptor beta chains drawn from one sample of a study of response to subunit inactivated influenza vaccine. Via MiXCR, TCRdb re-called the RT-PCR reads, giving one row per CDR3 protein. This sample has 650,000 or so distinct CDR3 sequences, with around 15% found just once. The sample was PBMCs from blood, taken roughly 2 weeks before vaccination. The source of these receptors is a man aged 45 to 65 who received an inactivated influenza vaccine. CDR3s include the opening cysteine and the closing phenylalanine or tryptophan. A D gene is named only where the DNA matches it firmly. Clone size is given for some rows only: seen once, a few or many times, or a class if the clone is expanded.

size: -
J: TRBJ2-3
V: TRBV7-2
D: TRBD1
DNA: TGTGCCAGCAGCTCAGACAGGGGGCGCGCAGATACGCAGTATTTT
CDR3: CASSSDRGRADTQYF

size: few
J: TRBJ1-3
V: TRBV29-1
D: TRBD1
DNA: TGCAGCGCAATAAACAGGGGTCGAAACACCATATATTTT
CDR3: CSAINRGRNTIYF

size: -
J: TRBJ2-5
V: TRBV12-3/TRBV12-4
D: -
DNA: TGTGCCAGCAGTTTTAAGGGTACGGAGACCCAGTACTTC
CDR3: CASSFKGTETQYF

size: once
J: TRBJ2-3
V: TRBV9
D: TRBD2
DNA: TGTGCCAGCAGCCCCATGACTAGCGGGAGGTTTAGCACAGATACGCAGTATTTT
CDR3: CASSPMTSGRFSTDTQYF

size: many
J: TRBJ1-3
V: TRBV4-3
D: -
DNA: TGCGCCAGCAGCCCGGGACACCCTGACTCTGGAAACACCATATATTTT
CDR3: CASSPGHPDSGNTIYF

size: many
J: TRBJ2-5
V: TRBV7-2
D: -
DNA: TGTGCCAGCAGCCAGCGGCAGCAAGAGACCCAGTACTTC
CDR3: CASSQRQQETQYF

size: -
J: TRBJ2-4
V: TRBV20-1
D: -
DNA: TGCAGTGCTAGGGGGGACTTAGTAACAGTAAACATTCAGTACTTC
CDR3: CSARGDLVTVNIQYF

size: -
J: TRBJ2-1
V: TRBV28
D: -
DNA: TGTGCCAGCACTCCACGGACCGGGCTGGGGGCCTACAATGAGCAGTTCTTC
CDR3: CASTPRTGLGAYNEQFF

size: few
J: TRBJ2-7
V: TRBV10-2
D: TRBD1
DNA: TGCGCCACATCCCCCCTGGACAGGCTGGCCTACGAGCAGTACTTC
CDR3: CATSPLDRLAYEQYF

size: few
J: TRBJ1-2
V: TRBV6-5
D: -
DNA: TGTGCCAGCAGTTACGTGGGCAGGGGAGTAAGTGGTTATGGCTACACCTTC
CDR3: CASSYVGRGVSGYGYTF

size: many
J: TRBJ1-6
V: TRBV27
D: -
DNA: TGTGCCAGCAGTTTATCTCAACCGCGCGGGGCCTTTAATTCACCCCTCCACTTT
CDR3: CASSLSQPRGAFNSPLHF

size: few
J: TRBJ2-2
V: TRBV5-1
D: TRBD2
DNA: TGCGCCAGCTTTAGCGGGGGCCGTAACACCGGGGAGCTGTTTTTT
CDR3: CASFSGGRNTGELFF

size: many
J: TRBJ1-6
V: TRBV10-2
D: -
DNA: TGCGCCAGCAGTGAGTCGCCCCGGGGCCGCGGAAGTTCACCCCTCCACTTT
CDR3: CASSESPRGRGSSPLHF

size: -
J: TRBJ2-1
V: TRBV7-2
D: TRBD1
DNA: TGTGCCAGCAGCTTAGTGGTCGGGACAGGCAACAATGAGCAGTTCTTC
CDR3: CASSLVVGTGNNEQFF

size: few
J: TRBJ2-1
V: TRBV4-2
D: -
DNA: TGTGCCAGCAACACTCAGGGGTCGAATGAGCAGTTCTTC
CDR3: CASNTQGSNEQFF

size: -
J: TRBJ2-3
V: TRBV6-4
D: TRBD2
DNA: TGTGCCAGCAGTGGGTTATTAAGTACGGCGGGAGGGGAAGATACGCAGTATTTT
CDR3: CASSGLLSTAGGEDTQYF

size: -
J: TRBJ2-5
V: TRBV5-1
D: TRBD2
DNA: TGCGCCAGCAGCTTAGGGACTAGCGGGAGGCAAGAGACCCAGTACTTC
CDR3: CASSLGTSGRQETQYF

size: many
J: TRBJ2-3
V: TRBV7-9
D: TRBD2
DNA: TGTGCCAGCAGCTCATCACTAGCGGGGGGGACAGATACGCAGTATTTT
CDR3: CASSSSLAGGTDTQYF

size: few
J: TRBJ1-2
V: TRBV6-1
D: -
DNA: TGTGCCAGCAGTCCGACCTTTGGGGGGACTGGCGGCTACACCTTC
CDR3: CASSPTFGGTGGYTF

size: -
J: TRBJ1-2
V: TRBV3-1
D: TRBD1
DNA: TGTGCCAGCAGCCATGCCGGGACAGGTACTGGCTACATCTTC
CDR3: CASSHAGTGTGYIF

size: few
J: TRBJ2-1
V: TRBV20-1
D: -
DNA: TGCAGTGCTAGAGATTCCCCGGGGTATGAGCAGTTCTTC
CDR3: CSARDSPGYEQFF

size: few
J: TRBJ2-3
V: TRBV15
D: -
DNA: TGTGCCACCAGCAGAGATCCCGGGGGAGTTAGCACAGATACGCAGTATTTT
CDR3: CATSRDPGGVSTDTQYF